This T cell receptor (beta chain) was identified during a study of siplizumab effects on memory and regulatory T cells (dated by TCRdb to between 2018 and 2021). About the investigation overall: The effect of the anti-CD2 antibody siplizumab on alloreactive T-cell subsets was examined in allogeneic mixed lymphocyte reactions constructed from human PBMCs.

Libraries were prepared through the immunoSEQ multiplex PCR assay. Approximately 100,000 TCR templates per sample were assayed on the deep sequencing platform. Genomic DNA extracted from sorted T cells was the material used for TCRbeta CDR3 sequencing. On the authors' methods: The R programming language was used for clonal analysis of TCRbeta CDR3 data. Unstimulated samples were compared with post-reaction CFSE-low samples to define alloreactive CD4+ and CD8+ clones. Alloreactive CD4+ clones were assigned to regulatory or non-regulatory origin by matching sequences to sorted unstimulated Treg and non-Treg repertoires. TCRdb mirrors the immuneACCESS table, restricted to in-frame sequences. Some clones are absent from its copies; in checked studies, under half trace to an unresolved V gene, and the reason for the others is unknown. D and trimming come from the DNA, and the V and J calls and clone size come from that table. This sample is represented by roughly 100,000 clones; over 90% of them were singletons. Approximately 0.67% of the sample is in the top ten clones.

Sorted unstimulated T cells, along with proliferating T cells recovered from mixed lymphocyte reactions, underwent TCRbeta CDR3 sequencing. Fresh whole blood from fewer than 12 HLA-typed healthy donors was used to isolate PBMCs. To map where alloreactive clones came from, CD4+ regulatory T cells in the unstimulated state were FACS-sorted. Notes on this clone: Its antigen is currently not known. The record has no base qualities; no much larger clone is one base away.

Here is what the overall study found, with its caveats: Roughly 75-95% of proliferating CD4+ or CD8+ clones could not be assigned a naive or memory phenotype. Among mappable alloreactive CD4+ clones, an average Treg-derived fraction of 68.8% was observed with siplizumab, compared with approximately 26% in control reactions. Whether proliferating Tregs from siplizumab cultures actually had suppressive function was not functionally confirmed. Because sequences below about 10^-5 frequency were poorly captured, only a minor fraction of alloreactive clones could be mapped to unstimulated subsets. Unstimulated naive T cells appeared to be more diverse than memory T cells, and naive cells seemed to make a substantial contribution to the alloresponse. The cumulative frequency of alloreactive sequences traceable to unstimulated CD4+ memory T cells was significantly reduced by siplizumab.

The CDR3 has 14 amino acids, counting the end cysteine and phenylalanine. Here the CDR3 DNA is all that survives: 42 bases in frame from base 1. From the germline V gene, CDR1 is MNHEY and CDR2 is SVGAGI. V is cut by 5 bases and J by 4 bases, and the space between the germline ends is 14 bases. This receptor was obtained from a human donor in good health. Sample: Tregs sorted from blood. The rearrangement combines TRBV6-5 with TRBJ1-2; the D gene is possibly TRBD1, with 6 bases matching. The CDR3 protein is CASSPGPGAYGYTF. The nucleotide sequence reads TGTGCCAGCAGTCCGGGACCGGGGGCCTATGGCTACACCTTC.